The 20 T cell receptor beta chains reported below all come from one sample, sequenced in a study of blood T cell repertoires in COVID-19. The repertoire was sequenced with immunoSEQ multiplex PCR; TCRdb's copy has only in-frame clones and lacks some. Among over 120,000 clones listed, roughly 86% were seen once. The sample consisted of peripheral blood. The receptors derive from a woman aged 45-59 years with acute or convalescent COVID-19.

There are a few counts of this clone. This chain joins TRBV4-1 and TRBJ1-3; 7 nucleotides agree with TRBD1. This CDR3 has 18 amino acids. Germline CDR1 MGHRA, CDR2 YSYEKL. The junction had 10 bases not matched to a gene; V was cut back by 1 base and J by 1 base. The CDR3 protein is CASSQVRAGGPSGNTIYF. The DNA for the CDR3 is TGCGCCAGCAGCCAAGTCAGGGCAGGGGGACCGTCTGGAAACACCATATATTTT.

The genes are TRBV5-5 and TRBJ2-7; 11 bases match TRBD2. Germline lookup yields CDR1 SGHKS and CDR2 YYEKEE (reference sequence). V lost 4 bases, J lost 3 bases, and 6 bases stayed unmatched. This CDR3 has 15 residues. The CDR3 spells CASSATTSGVYEQYF. In DNA form, the CDR3 reads TGTGCCAGCAGCGCCACGACTAGCGGGGTCTACGAGCAGTACTTC. The full variable domain, completed using reference TRBV5-5 and TRBJ2-7, is DAGVTQSPTHLIKTRGQQVTLRCSPISGHKSVSWYQQVLGQGPQFIFQYYEKEERGRGNFPDRFSARQFPNYSSELNVNALLLGDSALYLCASSATTSGVYEQYFGPGTRLTVT.

The chain joins TRBV30 to TRBJ1-1; D gene unclear. This CDR3 is built from 13 residues. The germline V gene encodes CDR1 GTSNPN and CDR2 SVGIG (reference sequence). Trimming cost V 2 bases and J 2 bases, with 9 bases left between them. CDR3 in DNA: TGTGCCTGGAGTACACACATTAACACTGAAGCTTTCTTT. Translating gives CAWSTHINTEAFF.

This clone showed up just a few times. V gene TRBV2 combines with J gene TRBJ1-1; TRBD1 aligns across 7 bases. V was pared by 1 base and J by 2 bases, with 7 bases of the junction left unmatched. CDR3 size: 16 residues. CDR1 is SNHLY and CDR2 is FYNNEI in the germline V gene. CDR3 loop: CASSEGQGRFNTEAFF. The CDR3 coding sequence is TGTGCCAGCAGTGAAGGACAGGGTAGGTTCAACACTGAAGCTTTCTTT.

The chain uses TRBV3-1 (or the pseudogene TRBV3-2) and TRBJ1-1; perhaps TRBD1 as D (5 bases). V lost 0 bases and J 0 bases, leaving 14 bases between the germline ends. The germline V gene has CDR1 LGHDT and CDR2 YNNKEL (reference sequence). The CDR3 has 17 amino acids. As DNA, the CDR3 is TGTGCCAGCAGCCAAGAAGGGGCAGGGTTCATGAACACTGAAGCTTTCTTT. Translated: CASSQEGAGFMNTEAFF.

J is TRBJ2-6 and V is TRBV29-1; the match to TRBD1 covers 8 bases. Per the germline V gene, CDR1 is SQVTM and CDR2 is ANQGSEA. With V trimmed by 3 bases and J by 2 bases, 9 bases remained unmatched. The CDR3 is made up of 17 amino acids. In nucleotides, the CDR3 is TGCAGCGTTGATGGTGAGGGACAGGACCCTGGGGCCAACGTCCTGACTTTC. This codes for CSVDGEGQDPGANVLTF.

This clone has only a few counts. V is TRBV6-5 and J is TRBJ2-7, with TRBD2 as a possible D gene (6 bases). The CDR3 extends over 15 amino acids. Per the germline V gene, CDR1 is MNHEY and CDR2 is SVGAGI. Trimming removed 0 bases at V and 2 bases at J, with 11 bases between. CDR3 nucleotides: TGTGCCAGCAGTTACTCGTACGGGAGCCCCTACGAGCAGTACTTC. Its protein is CASSYSYGSPYEQYF.

This rearrangement joins TRBV6-6 to TRBJ2-7; tentatively, D is TRBD2 (7 bases). Trimming stripped 1 base from V and 6 bases from J, with 13 bases between. The CDR3 is 14 amino acids. Looked up from germline, CDR1 is MNHNY and CDR2 is SVGAGI (reference sequence). The CDR3: CASSYFGGAPEQYF. The DNA of the CDR3 is TGTGCCAGCAGTTACTTTGGGGGGGCGCCCGAGCAGTACTTC.

V gene TRBV3-1 (or the pseudogene TRBV3-2) combines with J gene TRBJ2-1; 7 bases map to TRBD2. The CDR3 consists of 15 residues. Germline loops: CDR1 LGHDT, CDR2 YNNKEL (reference sequence). V dropped 3 bases and J dropped 9; count of bases not matched to a gene: 11. CDR3 loop: CASSHGRRERFEQFF. Written as DNA, the CDR3 is TGTGCCAGCAGCCACGGGAGGAGGGAGCGGTTTGAGCAGTTCTTC.

This clone was recorded a few times. This chain links TRBV5-4 with TRBJ1-1, with 7 bases matching TRBD1. Germline V CDR1 and CDR2: SGHNT, YYREEE (reference sequence). This CDR3 is built from 15 residues. The J segment lost 7 bases and the V segment lost 2 bases, leaving 11 bases of the junction unmatched. CDR3 nucleotide sequence: TGTGCCAGCAGCTTAGACTTAGGGGGCGTGGGTGAAGCTTTCTTT. It codes for CASSLDLGGVGEAFF.

This clone occurred once. The chain recombines TRBV23-1 with TRBJ1-3; possible D gene TRBD1, 6 bases. TRBV23-1 carries the ORF label, with uncertain function. Trimming removed 10 bases at V and 0 bases at J, with 16 bases between. This CDR3 is built from 15 residues. CDR3 amino acids: CANLLSGASGNTIYF. CDR3 sequence (DNA): TGCGCCAACCTCCTTTCAGGGGCCTCTGGAAACACCATATATTTT.

The genes are TRBV5-1 and TRBJ1-2; D perhaps matches TRBD1 (5 bases). This CDR3 spans 15 amino acids. V was cut by 4 bases and J by 8 bases, with 21 bases left in between. Germline CDR1 is SGHRS and CDR2 is YFSETQ. CDR3 loop: CASSHEDRVVRGYTF. CDR3 nucleotides: TGCGCCAGCAGCCACGAAGACAGAGTAGTGCGCGGCTACACCTTC.

The chain links TRBV19 to TRBJ2-7; TRBD1 matches 8 bases. V shed 6 bases and J 3 bases; nucleotides not matched to a gene: 4. The germline gives CDR1 LNHDA, CDR2 SQIVND (reference sequence). This CDR3 spans 13 amino acids. The CDR3 nucleotides read TGTGCCAGTAGCGGAGACAGGGGCTACGAGCAGTACTTC. Residues: CASSGDRGYEQYF.

The V call is TRBV3-1 (or the pseudogene TRBV3-2), the J call TRBJ2-3; 8 bases line up with TRBD2. The CDR3 loop spans 14 amino acids. CDR1 and CDR2 (germline): LGHDT, YNNKEL (reference sequence). The ends lost 8 bases at V and 1 base at J; junction bases unmatched: 5. CDR3 coding DNA: TGTGCCAGCTCGTTGACTAGCGGCACAGATACGCAGTATTTT. Translating it yields CASSLTSGTDTQYF.

This clone was observed a few times. V is TRBV6-1 and J is TRBJ2-1, with 8 bases that match TRBD2. CDR3 length equals 15 residues. J was trimmed by 9 bases and V by 1 base; bases with no gene match: 8. Germline V gene data show CDR1 as MNHNS and CDR2 as SASEGT. As DNA, the CDR3 is TGTGCCAGCAGTGAAGTCGGGGGGGCCCTTGGTGAGCAGTTCTTC. Protein product: CASSEVGGALGEQFF.

The J gene is TRBJ2-3, the V gene TRBV11-2; 8 bases line up with TRBD2. The V gene's germline CDR1 is SGHAT and CDR2 FQNNGV. After removal of 5 bases from V and 0 bases from J, the junction contained 4 bases not matched to a gene. The CDR3 sequence is 15 residues long. This CDR3 is CASSIGLASTDTQYF. The CDR3 nucleotides read TGTGCCAGCAGCATCGGACTAGCTAGCACAGATACGCAGTATTTT.

This chain uses TRBV2 with TRBJ1-5; perhaps TRBD1 as D (5 bases). The ends were cut back, 0 bases at V and 5 bases at J, with 11 bases in the middle. Germline V gives CDR1 SNHLY, CDR2 FYNNEI. The CDR3 spans 15 residues. CDR3 sequence reads: CASSEALGGDQPQHF. CDR3 nucleotides: TGTGCCAGCAGTGAAGCGTTGGGGGGGGATCAGCCCCAGCATTTT.

This chain links TRBV5-4 with TRBJ1-5, with 11 bases matching TRBD1. Germline V gives CDR1 SGHNT, CDR2 YYREEE (reference sequence). V dropped 4 bases and J dropped 2; count of bases not matched to a gene: 8. This CDR3 region has 17 residues. CDR3 coding DNA: TGTGCCAGCAGCGTGGGGACAGGGGGTTTTGGCAATCAGCCCCAGCATTTT. This codes for CASSVGTGGFGNQPQHF.

The J gene is TRBJ2-7, the V gene TRBV12-5; 7 bases align to TRBD1. This CDR3 contains 15 residues. Germline lookup yields CDR1 LGHNT and CDR2 FRNRAP. V was pared by 0 bases and J by 2 bases, with 4 bases of the junction left unmatched. The chain's CDR3 is CASGLVRQGPYEQYF. CDR3 in DNA: TGTGCTAGTGGTTTGGTTAGACAGGGACCCTACGAGCAGTACTTC.

The chain carries TRBV30 and TRBJ1-4; D is unresolved. CDR3 length: 13 amino acids. Germline CDR1 and CDR2: GTSNPN and SVGIG (reference sequence). The V and J ends lost 4 bases and 8 bases respectively, with 14 bases between them. The CDR3 DNA follows: TGTGCCTGGACCGAGCGGGCAACCGAAAAACTGTTTTTT. Translating it yields CAWTERATEKLFF.